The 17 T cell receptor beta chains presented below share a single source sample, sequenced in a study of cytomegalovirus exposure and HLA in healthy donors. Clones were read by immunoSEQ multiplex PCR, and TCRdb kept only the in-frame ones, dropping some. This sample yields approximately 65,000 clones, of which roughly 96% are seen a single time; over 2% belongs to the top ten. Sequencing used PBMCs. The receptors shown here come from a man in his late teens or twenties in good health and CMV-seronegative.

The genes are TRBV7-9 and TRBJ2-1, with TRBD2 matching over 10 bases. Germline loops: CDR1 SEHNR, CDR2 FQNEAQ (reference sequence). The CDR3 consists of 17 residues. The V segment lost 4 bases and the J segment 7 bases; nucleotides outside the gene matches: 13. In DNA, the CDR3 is TGTGCCAGCAGCTACTCCTCGGGTGAGCGGGAGGGGAATGAGCAGTTCTTC. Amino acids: CASSYSSGEREGNEQFF.

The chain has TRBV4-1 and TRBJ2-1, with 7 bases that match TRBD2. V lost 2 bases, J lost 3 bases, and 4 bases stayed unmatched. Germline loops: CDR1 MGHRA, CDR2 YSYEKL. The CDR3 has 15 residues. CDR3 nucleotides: TGCGCCAGCAGCCAATTAGCGGGCCGCTACAATGAGCAGTTCTTC. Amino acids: CASSQLAGRYNEQFF.

The CDR3 nucleotides are TGTGCCAGCAGTTTATCCCAACCAGGGGGCTGGGCAGATACGCAGTATTTT. Amino acid sequence: CASSLSQPGGWADTQYF. The chain recombines TRBV28 with TRBJ2-3, with 8 bases identical to TRBD1. There are 17 residues in the CDR3. CDR1 is MDHEN and CDR2 is SYDVKM in the germline V gene. V shed 1 base, J shed 4 bases, and the junction held 10 bases outside the gene matches.

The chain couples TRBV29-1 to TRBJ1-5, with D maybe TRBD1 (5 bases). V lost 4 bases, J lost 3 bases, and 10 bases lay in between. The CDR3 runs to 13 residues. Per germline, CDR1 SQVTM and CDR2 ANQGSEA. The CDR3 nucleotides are TGCAGCGTTGCAGCAGGGAACAATCAGCCCCAGCATTTT. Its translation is CSVAAGNNQPQHF.

CDR3 coding DNA: TGTGCCAGCAGCTTCACACAGAACACCGGGGAGCTGTTTTTT. Translation: CASSFTQNTGELFF. The chain carries TRBV5-4 and TRBJ2-2; D gene unclear. This CDR3 has 14 residues. From germline, CDR1 is SGHNT and CDR2 YYREEE (reference sequence). Trimming removed 2 bases from V and 1 base from J, with 6 bases in between.

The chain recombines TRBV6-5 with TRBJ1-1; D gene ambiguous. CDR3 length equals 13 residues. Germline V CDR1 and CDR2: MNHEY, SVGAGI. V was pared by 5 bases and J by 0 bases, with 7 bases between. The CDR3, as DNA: TGTGCCAGCAGTCCATTCATGAACACTGAAGCTTTCTTT. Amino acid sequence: CASSPFMNTEAFF.

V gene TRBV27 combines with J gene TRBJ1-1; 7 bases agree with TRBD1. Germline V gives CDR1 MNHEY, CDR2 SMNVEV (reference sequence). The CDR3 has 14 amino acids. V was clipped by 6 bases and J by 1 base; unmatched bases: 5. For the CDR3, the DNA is TGTGCCAGCAGACCCGGGACAGCGAACACTGAAGCTTTCTTT. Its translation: CASRPGTANTEAFF.

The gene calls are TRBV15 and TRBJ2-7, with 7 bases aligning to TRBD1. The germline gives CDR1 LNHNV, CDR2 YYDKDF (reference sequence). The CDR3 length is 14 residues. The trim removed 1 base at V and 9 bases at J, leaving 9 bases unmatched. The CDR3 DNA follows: TGTGCCACCAGCAGAGTGAGGGCAGGGGGTTTGCAGTACTTC. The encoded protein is CATSRVRAGGLQYF.

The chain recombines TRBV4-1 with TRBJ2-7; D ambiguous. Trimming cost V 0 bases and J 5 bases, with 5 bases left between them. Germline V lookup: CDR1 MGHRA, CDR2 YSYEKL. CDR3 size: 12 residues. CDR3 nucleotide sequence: TGCGCCAGCAGCCAAGACCTCCACGAGCAGTACTTC. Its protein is CASSQDLHEQYF.

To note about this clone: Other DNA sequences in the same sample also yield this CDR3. CDR3 in amino acids: CASSLSQGMNTEAFF. As DNA, the CDR3 is TGTGCCAGCAGTTTATCGCAGGGAATGAACACTGAAGCTTTCTTT. The V and J genes are TRBV27 and TRBJ1-1, with D maybe TRBD1 (5 bases). The CDR3 has 15 residues. V lost 0 bases to trimming and J lost 0 bases, with 8 bases between them. CDR1 is MNHEY, CDR2 SMNVEV, per germline (reference sequence).

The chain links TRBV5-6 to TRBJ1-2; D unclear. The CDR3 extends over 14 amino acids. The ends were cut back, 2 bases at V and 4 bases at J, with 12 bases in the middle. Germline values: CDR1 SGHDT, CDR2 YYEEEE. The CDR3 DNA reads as TGTGCCAGCAGCTTCCCCGCGGCAGCCTATGGCTACACCTTC. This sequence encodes CASSFPAAAYGYTF.

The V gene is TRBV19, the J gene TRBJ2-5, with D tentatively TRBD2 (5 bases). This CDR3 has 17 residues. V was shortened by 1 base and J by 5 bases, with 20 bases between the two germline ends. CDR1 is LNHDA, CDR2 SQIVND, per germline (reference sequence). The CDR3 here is CASSIASRGRGYETQYF. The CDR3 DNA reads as TGTGCCAGTAGTATAGCGTCTCGAGGGAGAGGGTACGAGACCCAGTACTTC.

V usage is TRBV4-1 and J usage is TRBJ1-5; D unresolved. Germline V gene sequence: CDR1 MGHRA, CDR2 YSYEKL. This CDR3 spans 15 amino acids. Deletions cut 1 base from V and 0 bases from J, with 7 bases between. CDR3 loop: CASSQGQDSNQPQHF. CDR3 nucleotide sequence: TGCGCCAGCAGCCAAGGGCAAGATAGCAATCAGCCCCAGCATTTT.

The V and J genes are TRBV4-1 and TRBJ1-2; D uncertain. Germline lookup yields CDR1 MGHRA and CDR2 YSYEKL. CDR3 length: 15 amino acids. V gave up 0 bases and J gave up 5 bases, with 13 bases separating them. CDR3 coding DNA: TGCGCCAGCAGCCAAGATCCCGGGGTTGCATATGGCTACACCTTC. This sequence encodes CASSQDPGVAYGYTF.

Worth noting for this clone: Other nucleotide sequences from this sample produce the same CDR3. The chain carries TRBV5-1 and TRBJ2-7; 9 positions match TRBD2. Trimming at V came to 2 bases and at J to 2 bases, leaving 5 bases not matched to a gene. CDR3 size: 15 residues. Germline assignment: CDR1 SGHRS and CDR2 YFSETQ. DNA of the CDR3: TGCGCCAGCAGCTTTGGGCTAGCGGGAACCTACGAGCAGTACTTC. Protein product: CASSFGLAGTYEQYF.

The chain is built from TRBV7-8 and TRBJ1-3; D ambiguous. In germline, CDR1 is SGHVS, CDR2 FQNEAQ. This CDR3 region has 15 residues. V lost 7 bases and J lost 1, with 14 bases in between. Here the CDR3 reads CASTQFSGSGNTIYF. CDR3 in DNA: TGTGCCAGCACCCAATTCTCGGGGTCTGGAAACACCATATATTTT.

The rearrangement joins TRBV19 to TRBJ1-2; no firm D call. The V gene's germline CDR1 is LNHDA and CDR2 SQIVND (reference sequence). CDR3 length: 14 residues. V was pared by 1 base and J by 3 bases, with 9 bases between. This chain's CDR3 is CASSIGTVHYGYTF. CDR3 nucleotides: TGTGCCAGTAGTATAGGTACAGTCCACTATGGCTACACCTTC.